A single sample gave rise to the 14 T cell receptor beta chains below, sequenced in a study of regulatory T cells in long-lasting Graves disease. Building of the TCR beta libraries involved iRepertoire HTBI primers and Arm-PCR of CDR3 regions. From the multiplex PCR reads, TCRdb called clonotypes with MiXCR, one entry per CDR3 protein. This repertoire shows approximately 400,000 distinct CDR3 sequences, about 20% found once; its top ten account for around 20%. Indicated time point: persistent/refractory GD, antithyroid drugs over 5 years with positive TRAb. From RNA extracted from PBMCs, the TCR library was made. The sequenced sample was peripheral blood mononuclear cells (PBMCs), obtained when the disease was refractory, from a patient treated with antithyroid drugs. Receptors originate from a female donor with Graves disease.

The J gene is TRBJ2-7, the V gene TRBV11-2; D gene uncertain. With 1 base removed from V and 2 bases from J, the gap between germline ends came to 27 bases. CDR1 and CDR2 from the germline V gene are SGHAT and FQNNGV. The CDR3 is made up of 20 amino acids. CDR3 sequence reads: CASSLVLSTELVASPYEQYF. CDR3 nucleotides: TGTGCCAGCAGCTTAGTTCTTAGTACAGAACTTGTAGCTTCCCCCTACGAGCAGTACTTC.

CDR3 sequence (DNA): TGTGCCAGCAGTTCCTCGAGGACCGGGGAGCTGTTTTTT. Protein product: CASSSSRTGELFF. The V call is TRBV12-3 or TRBV12-4, the J call TRBJ2-2; D unresolved. V was trimmed by 4 bases and J by 5 bases, leaving 8 bases between them. The CDR3 runs 13 residues.

This clonotype has just a few counts. V usage is TRBV6-9 and J usage is TRBJ2-5, with D maybe TRBD1 (5 bases). Per the germline V gene, CDR1 is MNHGY and CDR2 is SVAAGI. The CDR3 covers 13 residues. The V and J ends lost 4 bases and 7 bases respectively, with 13 bases between them. CDR3 DNA sequence: TGTGCCAGCAGTTCGACAGTCCAGGGGACCCAGTACTTC. Translation gives CASSSTVQGTQYF.

This clonotype was seen only a few times. CDR3 sequence (DNA): TGCAGTGCTAGGACAGGCCCAGGGGGTTCCTACGAGCAGTACTTC. It translates to CSARTGPGGSYEQYF. The rearrangement uses TRBV20-1 and TRBJ2-7, with 7 positions matching TRBD1. The CDR3 extends over 15 amino acids. Unmatched junction bases numbered 9, after V lost 3 bases and J lost 1 base. The germline V gene encodes CDR1 DFQATT and CDR2 SNEGSKA (reference sequence).

The table lists this clonotype with many counts. This sequence joins TRBV7-2 and TRBJ1-1; a possible D gene is TRBD1 (6 bases). The CDR3 is 14 amino acids. V was shortened by 4 bases and J by 1 base, with 10 bases between the two germline ends. Germline V CDR1 and CDR2: SGHTA, FQGNSA. CDR3 in DNA: TGTGCCAGCAGCTCACAGGGCGCGAACACTGAAGCTTTCTTT. Translated, it gives CASSSQGANTEAFF. The full variable domain, completed using reference TRBV7-2 and TRBJ1-1, is GAGVSQSPSNKVTEKGKDVELRCDPISGHTALYWYRQSLGQGLEFLIYFQGNSAPDKSGLPSDRFSAERTGGSVSTLTIQRTQQEDSAVYLCASSSQGANTEAFFGQGTRLTVV.

In its sample, this clonotype was seen many times. The chain carries TRBV30 and TRBJ1-2, with D maybe TRBD1 (5 bases). The CDR3 extends over 14 amino acids. With 2 bases removed from V and 6 bases from J, the gap between germline ends came to 16 bases. Germline CDR1 reads GTSNPN; CDR2 reads SVGIG (reference sequence). CDR3 loop: CAWSPRSRANGYTF. In DNA form, the CDR3 reads TGTGCCTGGAGTCCTCGCTCCAGGGCCAATGGCTACACCTTC.

This clonotype came up many times. This chain uses TRBV12-5 with TRBJ2-6, with D perhaps given as TRBD1 or TRBD2 (6 bases each). V lost 5 bases and J 1 base, leaving 15 bases between the germline ends. The length of the CDR3 is 17 residues. Germline lookup yields CDR1 LGHNT and CDR2 FRNRAP. CDR3 nucleotides: TGTGCTAGTGGTGGGGGGACAAAACATTCTGGGGCCAACGTCCTGACTTTC. It yields the protein CASGGGTKHSGANVLTF. The variable domain in full, with the rest retrieved from reference TRBV12-5 and TRBJ2-6, is DARVTQTPRHKVTEMGQEVTMRCQPILGHNTVFWYRQTMMQGLELLAYFRNRAPLDDSGMPKDRFSAEMPDATLATLKIQPSEPRDSAVYFCASGGGTKHSGANVLTFGAGSRLTVL.

The V gene is TRBV20-1, the J gene TRBJ2-7, with no clear D. The CDR3 sequence is 12 residues long. V was clipped by 6 bases and J by 2 bases, with 11 bases between them. Germline CDR1 DFQATT, CDR2 SNEGSKA (reference sequence). CDR3 loop: CSAAVSPYEQYF. The CDR3 region has the DNA TGCAGTGCGGCAGTGAGCCCCTACGAGCAGTACTTC.

The J gene is TRBJ2-7, the V gene TRBV7-2; the match to TRBD2 covers 14 bases. J gave up 0 bases and V 5 bases, and 12 bases lay outside the gene matches. This CDR3 has 19 residues. Germline V gene data show CDR1 as SGHTA and CDR2 as FQGNSA. The CDR3 region is CASSLIGLAGGSSSYEQYF. The DNA for the CDR3 is TGTGCCAGCAGCCTCATTGGACTAGCGGGAGGATCGAGCTCCTACGAGCAGTACTTC.

This clonotype was seen a handful of times. The V gene is TRBV9, the J gene TRBJ2-5, with D unresolved. The CDR3 has 14 residues. V was pared by 3 bases and J by 1 base, with 10 bases between. The germline gives CDR1 SGDLS, CDR2 YYNGEE. The CDR3 loop is CASSADGTQETQYF. The CDR3 DNA follows: TGTGCCAGCAGCGCGGACGGAACCCAAGAGACCCAGTACTTC.

This clonotype showed up just a few times. The chain is built from TRBV9 and TRBJ1-2; the match to TRBD1 covers 8 bases. CDR1 and CDR2 from the germline V gene are SGDLS and YYNGEE. The V segment lost 6 bases and the J segment 6 bases; nucleotides outside the gene matches: 13. CDR3 length equals 15 residues. This CDR3 reads CASTRTGSLFDGYTF. The CDR3 DNA is TGTGCCAGCACCCGGACAGGGAGTCTTTTCGATGGCTACACCTTC.

A few counts support this clonotype. The gene calls are TRBV5-1 and TRBJ2-7, with 7 bases fitting TRBD1. After removal of 5 bases from V and 7 bases from J, the junction contained 12 bases not matched to a gene. From germline, CDR1 is SGHRS and CDR2 YFSETQ. CDR3 length: 14 residues. Written as DNA, the CDR3 is TGCGCCAGCAGAGATGAGACAGGGTTGAATGAGCAGTACTTC. It yields the protein CASRDETGLNEQYF.

In this sample, this clonotype turned up once. V and J are TRBV20-1 and TRBJ2-7, with a possible D match to TRBD2 (5 bases). Germline-derived CDR1 and CDR2 are DFQATT and SNEGSKA (reference sequence). This CDR3 comprises 16 residues. Trimming left V 3 bases short and J 0 bases short, with 18 bases between. The CDR3 DNA follows: TGCAGTGCTAGTTTGGTAGCGAAAAGGAGCTCCTACGAGCAGTACTTC. The encoded protein is CSASLVAKRSSYEQYF.

This clonotype was seen many times. J is TRBJ2-7 and V is TRBV12-3 or TRBV12-4, with D perhaps TRBD1 (6 bases). V gave up 5 bases and J gave up 5 bases, with 16 bases separating them. The CDR3 has 14 amino acids. The CDR3: CASSLKQGPNEQYF. CDR3 bases: TGTGCCAGCAGTCTCAAACAGGGCCCCAACGAGCAGTACTTC.